A selection of T cell receptor beta chains follows, all from one sample in a study of shared clonotypes between healthy human individuals. Using immunoSEQ multiplex PCR, the repertoire was profiled, and TCRdb retains in-frame clones only, with some absent. The table records about 1.5 million clones, around 98% of them present only once. The sequenced sample was naive CD4+ T cells sorted from blood. These receptors were taken from a young man in good health. CDR3s include the opening cysteine and the closing phenylalanine or tryptophan. The order of the fields is CDR3 protein, CDR3 DNA, J gene, D gene, V gene. D genes are given only for firm matches.

CDR3: CASSSSYEQYF
DNA: TGTGCCAGCAGCTCGAGTTACGAGCAGTACTTC
J: TRBJ2-7
D: .
V: TRBV28

CDR3: CASSPRQGDTGELFF
DNA: TGTGCCAGCTCACCGAGACAGGGCGACACCGGGGAGCTGTTTTTT
J: TRBJ2-2
D: TRBD1
V: TRBV18

CDR3: CASSDRQGAGETQYF
DNA: TGCGCCAGCAGCGATCGACAGGGGGCTGGTGAGACCCAGTACTTC
J: TRBJ2-5
D: TRBD1
V: TRBV5-1

CDR3: CASSSPKVHYNEQFF
DNA: TGTGCCAGTAGTAGCCCAAAGGTCCACTACAATGAGCAGTTCTTC
J: TRBJ2-1
D: .
V: TRBV19

CDR3: CASSLEPSGELFF
DNA: TGCGCCAGCAGCTTGGAACCTAGCGGGGAGCTGTTTTTT
J: TRBJ2-2
D: .
V: TRBV5-1

CDR3: CASSAGSRVEQYF
DNA: TGTGCCAGCAGCGCTGGGAGCAGGGTCGAGCAGTACTTC
J: TRBJ2-7
D: .
V: TRBV6-5

CDR3: CSVERGLNTEAFF
DNA: TGCAGCGTTGAACGGGGCTTGAACACTGAAGCTTTCTTT
J: TRBJ1-1
D: .
V: TRBV29-1

CDR3: CASSADLPYEQYF
DNA: TGTGCCAGCAGTGCGGACCTCCCTTACGAGCAGTACTTC
J: TRBJ2-7
D: .
V: TRBV6-1

CDR3: CASNTAGWSNNEQFF
DNA: TGTGCCAGCAACACGGCGGGGTGGTCGAACAATGAGCAGTTCTTC
J: TRBJ2-1
D: .
V: TRBV28

CDR3: CASSFDSGANVLTF
DNA: TGTGCCAGCAGCTTCGACTCTGGGGCCAACGTCCTGACTTTC
J: TRBJ2-6
D: .
V: TRBV9

CDR3: CASSPPNPTSTGELFF
DNA: TGTGCCAGCTCACCACCGAACCCCACCAGCACCGGGGAGCTGTTTTTT
J: TRBJ2-2
D: .
V: TRBV18

CDR3: CASRLSPIEWETQYF
DNA: TGTGCCAGCAGACTCAGCCCAATCGAATGGGAGACCCAGTACTTC
J: TRBJ2-5
D: .
V: TRBV6-5

CDR3: CASLPSGANVLTF
DNA: TGTGCCAGTCTTCCCTCGGGGGCCAACGTCCTGACTTTC
J: TRBJ2-6
D: .
V: TRBV7-6

CDR3: CASSYSRQGASEQYF
DNA: TGTGCCAGCAGTTACTCGCGTCAGGGGGCCTCCGAGCAGTACTTC
J: TRBJ2-7
D: TRBD1
V: TRBV6-5

CDR3: CASGDSFINNEQFF
DNA: TGTGCCAGCGGGGACAGTTTTATAAACAATGAGCAGTTCTTC
J: TRBJ2-1
D: TRBD1
V: TRBV6-6

CDR3: CAISENSGNTIYF
DNA: TGTGCCATCAGTGAGAACTCTGGAAACACCATATATTTT
J: TRBJ1-3
D: .
V: TRBV10-3